This T cell receptor (beta chain) was obtained from a study of vaccination effects on CD4 cells after COVID-19. As for this clone: Its antigen is undetermined.

Some clones are missing from TCRdb's copy, which holds only in-frame ones; the method was immunoSEQ multiplex PCR. The repertoire holds roughly 41,000 clones, with around 74% as singletons. The germline V and J ends were trimmed by 2 bases and 4 bases, with 14 bases remaining between them. This CDR3 has 15 amino acids. The V gene's germline CDR1 is MNHEY and CDR2 SVGAGI. Before sequencing took place, the ViraFEST assay used viral peptide pools to expand antigen-specific CD4+ T cells. Investigators separated out CD4+ T cells once around 10 days of culture had passed. Every participant took two doses of the BNT162b2 or mRNA-1273 vaccine. After two million PBMC were placed in each well, they were cultured with approximately 9.4 IU/ml IL-2 and roughly 10 ug/ml peptides. A half-volume exchange with IL-2 medium occurred on days 3 and 7.

This sequence originates from a human donor who received a COVID-19 vaccine. Material: CD4+ T cells from PBMCs cultured with HCoV-OC43 spike peptides, obtained after COVID-19 vaccination. Subset: HCoV-OC43 spike overlapping peptide pool stimulation. This sequence joins TRBV6-5 and TRBJ1-1; D not resolved. In DNA, the CDR3 is TGTGCCAGCAGTTACGGTCAAGGAATGAGCACTGAAGCTTTCTTT. Translation: CASSYGQGMSTEAFF.